The next 7 T cell receptor beta chains were all read from a single sample in a study of technical replicates of blood from several donors. TCRdb's copy holds only in-frame clones and misses some; the assay was immunoSEQ multiplex PCR. The sample carries around 77,000 clones, 80% to 95% recorded once. Input material: T cells isolated from PBMCs. The receptors derive from a human donor in good health.

The V call is TRBV4-1, the J call TRBJ2-1; D unclear. The CDR3 sequence is 13 residues long. Trimming left V 2 bases short and J 6 bases short, with 8 bases between. Germline V CDR1 and CDR2: MGHRA, YSYEKL. The CDR3 spells CASSQRQANEQFF. Here the CDR3 DNA reads TGCGCCAGCAGCCAAAGACAAGCCAATGAGCAGTTCTTC.

The chain links TRBV18 to TRBJ2-5, with D perhaps matching TRBD1 (5 bases). The germline gives CDR1 KGHSH, CDR2 LQKENI. This CDR3 has 13 residues. The germline V and J ends were trimmed by 2 bases and 2 bases, with 6 bases remaining between them. The CDR3 here is CASSPGHQETQYF. CDR3 nucleotide sequence: TGTGCCAGCTCACCAGGACATCAAGAGACCCAGTACTTC.

The V gene is TRBV27, the J gene TRBJ1-3; the D is unclear. Germline-derived CDR1 and CDR2 are MNHEY and SMNVEV (reference sequence). The V gene lost 2 bases and the J gene lost 2 bases, with 7 bases spanning the gap. The CDR3 runs to 14 residues. CDR3 residues: CASSLDSAGNTIYF. CDR3 sequence (DNA): TGTGCCAGCAGTTTAGACTCCGCTGGAAACACCATATATTTT.

In its sample, this clone was seen a few times. The chain carries TRBV6-4 and TRBJ2-2; D gene uncertain. The CDR3 runs 14 residues. Looked up from germline, CDR1 is MRHNA and CDR2 is SNTAGT. V dropped 0 bases and J dropped 4 bases, with 6 bases sitting between them. CDR3 nucleotides: TGTGCCAGCAGTGACTCGCCGAGCACCGGGGAGCTGTTTTTT. Amino acids: CASSDSPSTGELFF.

This chain uses TRBV9 with TRBJ2-5, with unresolved D. This CDR3 contains 14 residues. Trimming shortened V by 0 bases and J by 7 bases, and 13 bases separated the two germline ends. Germline-derived CDR1 and CDR2 are SGDLS and YYNGEE. The CDR3 DNA is TGTGCCAGCAGCGTAGATCCCACCCCGGGGACCCAGTACTTC. Protein sequence: CASSVDPTPGTQYF.

The chain recombines TRBV29-1 with TRBJ2-7, with 8 bases fitting TRBD2. Trimming took 7 bases from V and 3 from J; bases not matched to a gene: 8. Germline CDR1 SQVTM, CDR2 ANQGSEA. The CDR3 totals 13 residues. The CDR3 spells CSARLARGYEQYF. The CDR3 DNA follows: TGCAGCGCCCGACTAGCGAGAGGCTACGAGCAGTACTTC.

V and J are TRBV12-2 and TRBJ2-5; the table's D gene call, TRBD2, was not cross checked with the DNA. TRBV12-2 is annotated as a pseudogene. The CDR3 has 14 residues. This CDR3 is CASRFPASEETQYF. CDR3 bases: TGTGCAAGTCGCTTCCCGGCTAGCGAGGAGACCCAGTACTTC.